This TCR beta chain came from a study of shared clonotypes between healthy human individuals (dated by TCRdb to 2018 to 2021). Describing the broader study: The cohort comprised a couple of women and three men aged 18 to 49 years. For each donor, CD4 naive and CD4 memory were each run on three plates, CD8 naive on two plates, and CD8 memory on one plate. Blood TCR repertoires of about 5 healthy adults were deeply sequenced to estimate repertoire size and the extent of clonotype sharing between individuals. Libraries were prepared and TCR repertoires were sequenced by different laboratories using diverse techniques, in order to increase sequencing depth and limit assay-specific biases. Per donor, leukapheresis produced somewhere between about 0.9 and 9.5 billion PBMCs. What the research found in general, with its limitations: Larger estimated clonotype richness was generally found for naive subsets than for memory subsets. Only blood was sampled, and tissue TCR repertoires likely differ from those in blood. Pairwise subsampling indicated that sequencing depth was expected to affect the degree of clonotype sharing among donors. Sharing across several donors was observed for around 5% of naive CD4, less than 4% of naive CD8, around 2.5% of memory CD4, and approximately 0.41% of memory CD8 clonotypes. Incomplete sequencing was indicated by rarefaction of sorted-subset datasets, despite the large sequencing depth. Because the study included only a small number of donors, the genetic and exposure-history diversity represented was limited. Compared with non-shared clonotypes, clonotypes shared by all four sorted-subset donors had higher generation probabilities.

Using the deep immunoSEQ assay, TCR CDR3 regions were amplified from genomic DNA by multiplex PCR. Genomic DNA extracted from each cell subset was distributed evenly over all wells of several immunoSEQ 96-well plates, and each plate served as one replicate. For sorted subsets, each replicate PCR was loaded with roughly 200 ng genomic DNA, equivalent to about 33,000 T cell genomes. Purified libraries were quantified with a Qubit 3.0 fluorometer, sized on a Bioanalyzer 2100, and re-quantified with the KAPA Library Quantification kit. Each immunoSEQ 96-well plate was sequenced on its own single-read 150-cycle Illumina NextSeq 550 flow cell. From the authors' description of their analysis: The immunoSEQ output contained only junctional sequences without quality scores, so filtering could not match that applied to full-length reads. Sequences were annotated with PyIR, a Python wrapper for IgBLAST v1.9, and V/J genes and CDR3 were assigned using IMGT germline references. Reads were filtered out if the reads had weak V/J assignments (E-value above 1e-6), no CDR3, stop codons, out-of-frame junctions, or ambiguous translated residues. A V3J clonotype was defined by an identical inferred V gene, J gene, and CDR3 amino acid sequence. The percentage overlap between two repertoires was calculated by dividing the number of shared unique clonotypes by the size of the smaller repertoire. RTK rarefaction, the Chao1 estimator, and Recon v2.1 estimates of unobserved clonotypes were used to assess repertoire richness. OLGA was used to compute generation probabilities for all TCRbeta clonotypes that the gDNA method yielded from a handful of donors. The table was pulled from immuneACCESS by TCRdb, which kept in-frame rearrangements only. Such tables lose some clones; where checked, under half of the loss comes from unresolved V genes, and the rest has no known cause. The V and J calls and clone size were taken over from that table, and D and trimming were inferred from the DNA. Counted in this sample were around 2.3 million clones; approximately 94% of them appeared once. The ten most abundant clones make up about 0.13% of the sample.

The donors were healthy, HIV-negative adults who had no recently reported acute infections or vaccinations. Every donor was a Caucasian adult residing in Nashville, Tennessee, USA. CD4+ T cells were enriched by magnetic negative selection, after which naive cells were positively selected on CD45RA and the negative fraction was taken as the memory subset. Blood was obtained by leukapheresis, after which PBMCs were separated by Ficoll-Histopaque density gradient centrifugation and cryopreserved in liquid nitrogen vapor phase. Analytical flow cytometry was used to check the purity and quantity of each magnetically sorted T cell population. Genomic DNA was isolated from each sorted fraction and quantified by UV absorbance on a Nanodrop 2000c. As for this clone: This clone's antigen is unknown. Per-base quality was not reported, and no clone a single base away is much larger than it.

The CDR3 numbers 15 residues from cysteine through phenylalanine. The retained sequence is limited to the CDR3, 45 bases, with the frame set at the first base. The germline V gene gives CDR1 as SGHVS and CDR2 as FNYEAQ. V ends up 2 bases short and J 6 bases short, with an unmatched junction base count of 7. Here the chain combines TRBV7-6 and TRBJ2-7; 10 middle bases align to TRBD2. The specimen sequenced was naive CD4+ T cells sorted from blood. The sample's cell subset or site, from its label and the paper: CD45RA+ positively selected. This clonotype was obtained from a man aged 18 to 29 in good health. The nucleotide sequence reads TGTGCCAGCAGCTTACCCGAAAGCGGGAGGGGCGAGCAGTACTTC. This encodes CASSLPESGRGEQYF.